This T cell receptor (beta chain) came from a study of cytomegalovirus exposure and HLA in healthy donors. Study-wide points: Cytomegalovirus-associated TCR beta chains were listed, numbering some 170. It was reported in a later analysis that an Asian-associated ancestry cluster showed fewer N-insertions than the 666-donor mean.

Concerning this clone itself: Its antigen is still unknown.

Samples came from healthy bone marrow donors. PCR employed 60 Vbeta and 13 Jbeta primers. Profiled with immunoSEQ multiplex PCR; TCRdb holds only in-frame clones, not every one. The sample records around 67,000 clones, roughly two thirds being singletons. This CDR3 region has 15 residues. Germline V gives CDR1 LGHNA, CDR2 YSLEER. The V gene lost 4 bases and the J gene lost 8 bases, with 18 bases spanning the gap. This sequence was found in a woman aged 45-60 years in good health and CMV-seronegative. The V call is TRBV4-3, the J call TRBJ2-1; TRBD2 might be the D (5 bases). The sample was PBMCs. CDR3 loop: CASSLASRPNDEQFF. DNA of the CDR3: TGCGCCAGCAGCCTAGCGAGCCGCCCAAATGATGAGCAGTTCTTC.